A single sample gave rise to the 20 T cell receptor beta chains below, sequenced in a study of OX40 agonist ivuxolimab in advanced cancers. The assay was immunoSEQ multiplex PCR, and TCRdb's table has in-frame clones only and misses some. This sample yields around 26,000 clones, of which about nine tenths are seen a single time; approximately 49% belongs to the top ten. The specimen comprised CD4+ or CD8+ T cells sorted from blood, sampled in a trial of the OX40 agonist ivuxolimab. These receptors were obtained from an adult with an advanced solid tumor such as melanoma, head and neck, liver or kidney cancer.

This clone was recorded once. CDR3 nucleotides: TGTGCCAGCAGCCCCCGTGAGAGCTCCTACGAGCAGTACTTC. It specifies CASSPRESSYEQYF. J is TRBJ2-5 and V is TRBV11-3, with no clear D. The better agreement between TRBJ2-7 and the DNA end casts doubt on the J call. Looked up from germline, CDR1 is SGHNT and CDR2 is YENEEA. The length of the CDR3 is 14 residues.

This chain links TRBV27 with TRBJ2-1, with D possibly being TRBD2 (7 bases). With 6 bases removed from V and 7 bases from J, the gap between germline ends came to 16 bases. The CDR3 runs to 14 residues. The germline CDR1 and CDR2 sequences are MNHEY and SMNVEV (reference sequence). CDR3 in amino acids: CASSIGGGGNEQFF. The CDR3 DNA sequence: TGTGCCAGCAGCATTGGGGGGGGCGGGAATGAGCAGTTCTTC.

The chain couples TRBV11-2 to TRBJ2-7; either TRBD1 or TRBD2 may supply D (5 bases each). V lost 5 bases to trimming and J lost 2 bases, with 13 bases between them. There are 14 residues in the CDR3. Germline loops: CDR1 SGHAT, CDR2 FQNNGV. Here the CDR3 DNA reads TGTGCCAGCAGCCTCGGGACGGCGGCCTACGAGCAGTACTTC. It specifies CASSLGTAAYEQYF.

In DNA form, the CDR3 reads TGTGCCAGCAGCTTAGATTTATTAGGTTCCTATAATTCACCCCTCCACTTT. As protein: CASSLDLLGSYNSPLHF. This sequence joins TRBV11-2 and TRBJ1-6; no definite D call. V was trimmed by 0 bases and J by 1 base, leaving 10 bases between them. CDR3 length: 17 residues. CDR1 and CDR2 (germline): SGHAT, FQNNGV.

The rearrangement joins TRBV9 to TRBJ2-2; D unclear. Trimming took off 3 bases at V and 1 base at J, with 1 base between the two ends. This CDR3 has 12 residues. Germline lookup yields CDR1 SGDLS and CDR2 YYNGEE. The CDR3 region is CASSENTGELFF. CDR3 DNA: TGTGCCAGCAGCGAGAACACCGGGGAGCTGTTTTTT.

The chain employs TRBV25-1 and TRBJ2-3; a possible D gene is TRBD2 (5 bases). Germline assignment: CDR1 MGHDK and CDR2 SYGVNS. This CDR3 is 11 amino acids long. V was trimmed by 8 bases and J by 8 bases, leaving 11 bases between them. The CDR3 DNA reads TGTGCCAGCTTCGTCCGGGGTACGCAGTATTTT. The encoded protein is CASFVRGTQYF.

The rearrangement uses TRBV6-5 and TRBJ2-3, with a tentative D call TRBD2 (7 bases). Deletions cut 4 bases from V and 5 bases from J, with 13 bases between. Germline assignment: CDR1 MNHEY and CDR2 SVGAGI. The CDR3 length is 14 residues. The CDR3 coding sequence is TGTGCCAGCAGTTTCGGGGGGCCGAGAGATACGCAGTATTTT. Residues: CASSFGGPRDTQYF.

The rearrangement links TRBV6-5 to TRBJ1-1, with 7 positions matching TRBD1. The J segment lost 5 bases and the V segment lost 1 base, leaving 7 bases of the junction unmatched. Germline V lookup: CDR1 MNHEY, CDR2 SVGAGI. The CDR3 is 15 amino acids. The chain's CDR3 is CASSYFTGAGTEAFF. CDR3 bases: TGTGCCAGCAGTTACTTTACAGGGGCCGGGACTGAAGCTTTCTTT.

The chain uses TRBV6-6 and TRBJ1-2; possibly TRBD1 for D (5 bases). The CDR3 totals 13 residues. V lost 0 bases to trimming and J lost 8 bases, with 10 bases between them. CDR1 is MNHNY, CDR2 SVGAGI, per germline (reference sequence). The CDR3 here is CASSYSSGDGYTF. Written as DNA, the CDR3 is TGTGCCAGCAGTTACTCGAGCGGGGACGGCTACACCTTC.

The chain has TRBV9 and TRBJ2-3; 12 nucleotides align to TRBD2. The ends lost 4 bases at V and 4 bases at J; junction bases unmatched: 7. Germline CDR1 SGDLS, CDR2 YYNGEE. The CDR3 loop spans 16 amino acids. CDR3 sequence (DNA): TGTGCCAGCAGCCCAAGGACTAGCGGGACATCAGATACGCAGTATTTT. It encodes CASSPRTSGTSDTQYF.

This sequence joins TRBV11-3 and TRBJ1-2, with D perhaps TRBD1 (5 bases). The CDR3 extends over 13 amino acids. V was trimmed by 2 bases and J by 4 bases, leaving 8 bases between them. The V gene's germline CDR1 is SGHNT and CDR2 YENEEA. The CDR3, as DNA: TGTGCCAGCAGCTTAAAGGGGCTCTATGGCTACACCTTC. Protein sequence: CASSLKGLYGYTF.

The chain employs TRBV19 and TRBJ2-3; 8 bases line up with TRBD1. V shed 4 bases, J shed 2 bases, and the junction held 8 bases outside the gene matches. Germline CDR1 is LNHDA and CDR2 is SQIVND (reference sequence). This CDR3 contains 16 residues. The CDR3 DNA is TGTGCCAGTAGTACTGGCGGGACAGGTCCCACAGATACGCAGTATTTT. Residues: CASSTGGTGPTDTQYF.

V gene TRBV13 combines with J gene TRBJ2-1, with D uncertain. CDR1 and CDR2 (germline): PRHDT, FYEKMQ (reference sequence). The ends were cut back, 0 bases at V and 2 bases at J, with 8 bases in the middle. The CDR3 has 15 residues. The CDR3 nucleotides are TGTGCCAGCAGCTTAGGAGGGCTCCCCTACAATGAGCAGTTCTTC. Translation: CASSLGGLPYNEQFF.

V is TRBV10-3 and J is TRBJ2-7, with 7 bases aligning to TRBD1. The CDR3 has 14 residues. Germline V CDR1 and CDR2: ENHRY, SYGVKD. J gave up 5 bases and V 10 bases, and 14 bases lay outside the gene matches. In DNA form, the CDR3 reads TGTGCCACCCAAGAGACAGGGTTTGCAAACGAGCAGTACTTC. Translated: CATQETGFANEQYF.

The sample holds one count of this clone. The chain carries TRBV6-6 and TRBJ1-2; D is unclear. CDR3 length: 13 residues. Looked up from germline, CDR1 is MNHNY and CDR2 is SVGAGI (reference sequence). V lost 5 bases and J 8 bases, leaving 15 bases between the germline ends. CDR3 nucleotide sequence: TGTGCCAGCAGTCTTTCGGACCGGGCGGGCTACACCTTC. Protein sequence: CASSLSDRAGYTF.

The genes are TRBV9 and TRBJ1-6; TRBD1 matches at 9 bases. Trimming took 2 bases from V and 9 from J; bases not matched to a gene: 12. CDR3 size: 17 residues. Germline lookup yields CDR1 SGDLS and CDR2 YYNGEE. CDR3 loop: CASSVGPAGTGSSPLHF. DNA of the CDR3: TGTGCCAGCAGCGTTGGCCCCGCCGGGACAGGGTCTTCACCCCTCCACTTT. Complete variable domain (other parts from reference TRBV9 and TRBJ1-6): DSGVTQTPKHLITATGQRVTLRCSPRSGDLSVYWYQQSLDQGLQFLIQYYNGEERAKGNILERFSAQQFPDLHSELNLSSLELGDSALYFCASSVGPAGTGSSPLHFGNGTRLTVT.

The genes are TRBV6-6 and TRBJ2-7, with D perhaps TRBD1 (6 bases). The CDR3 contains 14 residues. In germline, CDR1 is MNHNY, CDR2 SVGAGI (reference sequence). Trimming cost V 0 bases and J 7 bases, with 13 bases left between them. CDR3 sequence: CASSYSWGQGEQYF. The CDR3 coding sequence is TGTGCCAGCAGTTACTCTTGGGGGCAAGGGGAGCAGTACTTC.

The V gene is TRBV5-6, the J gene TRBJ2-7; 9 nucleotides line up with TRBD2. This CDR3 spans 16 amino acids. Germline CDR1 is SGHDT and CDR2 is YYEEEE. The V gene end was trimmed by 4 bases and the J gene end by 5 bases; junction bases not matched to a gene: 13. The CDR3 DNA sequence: TGTGCCAGCAGCCCAGGTTGGGCTAGCGGGGATAACGAGCAGTACTTC. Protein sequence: CASSPGWASGDNEQYF.

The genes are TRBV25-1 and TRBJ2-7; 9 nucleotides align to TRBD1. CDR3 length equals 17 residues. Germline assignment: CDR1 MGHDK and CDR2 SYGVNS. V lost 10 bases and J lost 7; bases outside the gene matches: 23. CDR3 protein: CATGGQGNSDPPWEQYF. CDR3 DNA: TGTGCCACGGGGGGACAGGGAAACTCAGATCCACCTTGGGAGCAGTACTTC.

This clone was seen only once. In nucleotides, the CDR3 is TGTGCCAGCAGTGCCCACCGGGGAGCCAGGGGCTACGAGCAGTACTTC. This gives the protein CASSAHRGARGYEQYF. The chain uses TRBV6-4 and TRBJ2-7; D possibly corresponds to TRBD1 (6 bases). The CDR3 is made up of 16 amino acids. CDR1 and CDR2 from the germline V gene are MRHNA and SNTAGT. Trimming removed 4 bases from V and 3 bases from J, with 19 bases in between.